These 32 T cell receptor beta chains were all obtained from the same sample, sequenced in a study of cytomegalovirus exposure and HLA in healthy donors. The PCR contained 60 Vbeta and 13 Jbeta primers. The assay was immunoSEQ multiplex PCR, and TCRdb's table has in-frame clones only and misses some. The table has about 88,000 clones, approximately 70% seen once. Sequencing used PBMCs. The receptors shown here come from a man in his fifties in good health and CMV-seronegative.

In this sample, this clone turned up a few times. This chain uses TRBV4-3 with TRBJ2-1, with 11 positions matching TRBD2. This CDR3 region has 17 residues. V dropped 3 bases and J dropped 4; count of bases not matched to a gene: 8. Germline V lookup: CDR1 LGHNA, CDR2 YSLEER. This chain's CDR3 is CASSQMSGLADYNEQFF. The CDR3 DNA follows: TGCGCCAGCAGCCAGATGTCGGGACTAGCGGATTACAATGAGCAGTTCTTC.

The chain joins TRBV7-2 to TRBJ1-2; D gene unclear. Germline V gives CDR1 SGHTA, CDR2 FQGNSA. The V gene lost 10 bases and the J gene lost 4 bases, with 16 bases spanning the gap. The length of the CDR3 is 13 residues. DNA for the CDR3: TGTGCCACCGCCGCGGGGTTGGGCTATGGCTACACCTTC. This translates into CATAAGLGYGYTF. The full variable domain, with the rest looked up from reference TRBV7-2 and TRBJ1-2, is GAGVSQSPSNKVTEKGKDVELRCDPISGHTALYWYRQSLGQGLEFLIYFQGNSAPDKSGLPSDRFSAERTGGSVSTLTIQRTQQEDSAVYLCATAAGLGYGYTFGSGTRLTVV.

This clone was observed a few times. This sequence joins TRBV4-3 and TRBJ1-4; 11 nucleotides align to TRBD1. The CDR3 covers 15 residues. The V segment lost 0 bases and the J segment 8 bases; nucleotides outside the gene matches: 2. Germline values: CDR1 LGHNA, CDR2 YSLEER. CDR3 sequence reads: CASSQDRDRGEKLFF. The CDR3 region has the DNA TGCGCCAGCAGCCAAGACCGGGACAGGGGGGAAAAACTGTTTTTT.

The J gene is TRBJ1-6, the V gene TRBV7-3; TRBD1 might be the D (6 bases). The germline V gene encodes CDR1 SGHTA and CDR2 FQGTGA. Trimming shortened V by 2 bases and J by 8 bases, and 16 bases separated the two germline ends. The CDR3 length is 16 residues. The CDR3 reads CASSLGGAKTDSPLHF. The CDR3 region has the DNA TGTGCCAGCAGCTTAGGGGGGGCCAAAACGGATTCACCCCTCCACTTT.

This chain uses TRBV10-3 with TRBJ2-4; tentatively, D is TRBD1 (7 bases). Germline V gives CDR1 ENHRY, CDR2 SYGVKD. V lost 6 bases and J lost 8, with 14 bases in between. There are 13 residues in the CDR3. The DNA for the CDR3 is TGTGCCATCAGCGGGCAGGGGGGAGACATTCAGTACTTC. Protein product: CAISGQGGDIQYF.

As to this clone: An end of the junction differs from the germline gene, which may be a read error. V and J are TRBV7-2 and TRBJ2-5; perhaps TRBD2 as D (5 bases). The CDR3 consists of 16 residues. The germline V gene has CDR1 SGHTA and CDR2 FQGNSA. The CDR3 nucleotides read TGTGCCAGCAGGTTAGACCGGGGAGATTTCCAAGAGACCCAGTACTTC. Translated: CASRLDRGDFQETQYF.

The chain couples TRBV30 to TRBJ1-6; 12 nucleotides align to TRBD1. The CDR3 covers 20 residues. The V segment lost 2 bases and the J segment 1 base; nucleotides outside the gene matches: 12. Germline V gene lookup returns CDR1 GTSNPN and CDR2 SVGIG (reference sequence). This CDR3 reads CAWSPRRGTGGSSYNSPLHF. CDR3 nucleotides: TGTGCCTGGAGTCCACGAAGGGGGACAGGGGGCAGTTCCTATAATTCACCCCTCCACTTT.

The chain uses TRBV28 and TRBJ1-5, with D possibly TRBD1 on 5 matching bases. The CDR3 spans 14 residues. Germline CDR1 MDHEN, CDR2 SYDVKM. Trimming stripped 10 bases from V and 0 bases from J, with 13 bases between. The CDR3 DNA reads TGTGCCATCTTGGCAGGGAATAGCAATCAGCCCCAGCATTTT. This encodes CAILAGNSNQPQHF.

The chain joins TRBV5-1 to TRBJ1-6; 11 nucleotides agree with TRBD1. The germline gives CDR1 SGHRS, CDR2 YFSETQ. Trimming cost V 3 bases and J 10 bases; bases outside gene matches: 6. The length of the CDR3 is 15 residues. CDR3: CASSSGQGAYSPLHF. Written as DNA, the CDR3 is TGCGCCAGCAGCTCTGGACAGGGGGCGTACTCACCCCTCCACTTT.

This clone was observed a handful of times. This CDR3 is also generated by other DNA sequences in the sample. This chain joins TRBV5-4 and TRBJ2-1, with 9 positions matching TRBD2. The CDR3 loop spans 15 amino acids. Germline CDR1 SGHNT, CDR2 YYREEE (reference sequence). V shed 2 bases and J 4 bases; nucleotides not matched to a gene: 4. CDR3 amino acids: CASSFSGGAYNEQFF. The CDR3 DNA sequence: TGTGCCAGCAGCTTTAGCGGGGGCGCTTACAATGAGCAGTTCTTC.

The V call is TRBV2, the J call TRBJ2-3, with 9 bases aligning to TRBD2. Unmatched junction bases numbered 6, after V lost 2 bases and J lost 3 bases. Germline V gene data show CDR1 as SNHLY and CDR2 as FYNNEI. This CDR3 has 16 residues. CDR3 bases: TGTGCCAGCAGTGAATGGCGTAGCGGGAGTACAGATACGCAGTATTTT. Protein sequence: CASSEWRSGSTDTQYF. Full variable domain (remainder filled in from reference TRBV2 and TRBJ2-3): EPEVTQTPSHQVTQMGQEVILRCVPISNHLYFYWYRQILGQKVEFLVSFYNNEISEKSEIFDDQFSVERPDGSNFTLKIRSTKLEDSAMYFCASSEWRSGSTDTQYFGPGTRLTVL.

The V call is TRBV2, the J call TRBJ2-3; the D is unclear. Germline CDR1 SNHLY, CDR2 FYNNEI. Trimming removed 1 base at V and 0 bases at J, with 5 bases between. The CDR3 loop spans 14 amino acids. This CDR3 is CASSEDLSTDTQYF. The CDR3 DNA is TGTGCCAGCAGTGAAGATCTGAGCACAGATACGCAGTATTTT.

The chain employs TRBV4-1 and TRBJ1-6; D is unresolved. The V gene's germline CDR1 is MGHRA and CDR2 YSYEKL. The CDR3 sequence is 15 residues long. V was trimmed by 1 base and J by 6 bases, leaving 10 bases between them. In nucleotides, the CDR3 is TGCGCCAGCAGCCAAGGGGAGTGGGGTAATTCACCCCTCCACTTT. It yields the protein CASSQGEWGNSPLHF.

This chain connects TRBV4-3 to TRBJ1-1, with a weak D call TRBD1 (5 bases). V was pared by 0 bases and J by 5 bases, with 16 bases between. In germline, CDR1 is LGHNA, CDR2 YSLEER. The CDR3 consists of 16 residues. CDR3 coding DNA: TGCGCCAGCAGCCAAGATGGAACCTCAGGGAGGACTGAAGCTTTCTTT. Amino acids: CASSQDGTSGRTEAFF.

The rearrangement joins TRBV4-1 to TRBJ2-5, with 11 bases identical to TRBD2. Germline CDR1 MGHRA, CDR2 YSYEKL. The CDR3 totals 17 residues. With V trimmed by 0 bases and J by 5 bases, 8 bases remained unmatched. The CDR3 nucleotides read TGCGCCAGCAGCCAAGATCTTACACTAGCGGGGGTGGAGACCCAGTACTTC. Translating gives CASSQDLTLAGVETQYF.

This rearrangement joins TRBV4-3 to TRBJ1-6; TRBD1 aligns across 8 bases. This CDR3 is 13 amino acids long. Germline values: CDR1 LGHNA, CDR2 YSLEER. V was clipped by 6 bases and J by 7 bases; unmatched bases: 2. The CDR3 reads CASRWTGNSPLHF. CDR3 coding DNA: TGCGCCAGCAGGTGGACAGGGAATTCACCCCTCCACTTT.

The sample holds a few counts of this clone. The gene calls are TRBV5-1 and TRBJ2-1, with D tentatively TRBD1 (6 bases). Germline CDR1 SGHRS, CDR2 YFSETQ. V lost 4 bases to trimming and J lost 9 bases, with 17 bases between them. This CDR3 spans 14 amino acids. CDR3 region: CASSGGQSTREQFF. In DNA form, the CDR3 reads TGCGCCAGCAGCGGAGGACAGAGTACGCGTGAGCAGTTCTTC.

This clone occurred a few times. V is TRBV2 and J is TRBJ1-1; D might be TRBD1 (6 bases). CDR1 and CDR2 (germline): SNHLY, FYNNEI. V was shortened by 9 bases and J by 9 bases, with 14 bases between the two germline ends. The CDR3 covers 11 residues. The CDR3 spells CASRQETQAFF. The CDR3 DNA reads as TGTGCCAGTCGACAGGAAACACAAGCTTTCTTT. Full variable domain (remainder filled in from reference TRBV2 and TRBJ1-1): EPEVTQTPSHQVTQMGQEVILRCVPISNHLYFYWYRQILGQKVEFLVSFYNNEISEKSEIFDDQFSVERPDGSNFTLKIRSTKLEDSAMYFCASRQETQAFFGQGTRLTVV.

The rearrangement links TRBV7-6 to TRBJ1-3; 9 nucleotides match TRBD1. Trimming removed 5 bases from V and 4 bases from J; junction bases left unmatched: 6. The CDR3 has 15 amino acids. Germline CDR1 SGHVS, CDR2 FNYEAQ. CDR3 nucleotide sequence: TGTGCCAGCAGCCAACAGGGGGCTTCAGGAAACACCATATATTTT. Residues: CASSQQGASGNTIYF. The variable domain in full, completed from reference TRBV7-6 and TRBJ1-3, reads GAGVSQSPRYKVTKRGQDVALRCDPISGHVSLYWYRQALGQGPEFLTYFNYEAQQDKSGLPNDRFSAERPEGSISTLTIQRTEQRDSAMYRCASSQQGASGNTIYFGEGSWLTVV.

The chain is built from TRBV9 and TRBJ1-5; tentative D call: TRBD1 (5 bases). The CDR3 contains 14 residues. Looked up from germline, CDR1 is SGDLS and CDR2 is YYNGEE. Trimming removed 0 bases from V and 11 bases from J, with 15 bases in between. In DNA, the CDR3 is TGTGCCAGCAGCGTAGGCCCCCAGGGTCTCGCCCAGCATTTT. It encodes CASSVGPQGLAQHF.

This clone has more than one count but fewer than ten. The chain joins TRBV10-1 to TRBJ2-5; D is possibly TRBD2 (5 bases). CDR3 length equals 14 residues. CDR1 and CDR2 (germline): WNHNN, SYGVQD (reference sequence). Trimming removed 3 bases at V and 3 bases at J, with 11 bases between. The CDR3: CASSDCSGKETQYF. CDR3 coding DNA: TGCGCCAGCAGTGATTGCTCCGGGAAAGAGACCCAGTACTTC.

V gene TRBV6-6 combines with J gene TRBJ1-1, with D uncertain. This CDR3 spans 13 amino acids. Germline loops: CDR1 MNHNY, CDR2 SVGAGI (reference sequence). Between the trimmed V and J ends, which lost 6 bases and 2 bases, there was a span of 10 bases. CDR3 sequence (DNA): TGTGCCAGCAGCCCGGAGGGAAACACTGAAGCTTTCTTT. Its protein is CASSPEGNTEAFF.

V usage is TRBV28 and J usage is TRBJ2-4; D gene unclear. CDR1 is MDHEN and CDR2 is SYDVKM in the germline V gene. V lost 2 bases and J 6 bases, leaving 20 bases between the germline ends. The CDR3 consists of 17 residues. This CDR3 reads CASSLTQTAGDVNIQYF. CDR3 in DNA: TGTGCCAGCAGTTTAACCCAGACGGCTGGAGACGTAAACATTCAGTACTTC.

The CDR3 loop reads CAWRGGVSTDTQYF. CDR3 coding DNA: TGTGCCTGGAGGGGGGGAGTGAGCACAGATACGCAGTATTTT. The chain joins TRBV30 to TRBJ2-3; D possibly corresponds to TRBD2 (6 bases). Deletions cut 3 bases from V and 0 bases from J, with 10 bases between. Per germline, CDR1 GTSNPN and CDR2 SVGIG (reference sequence). This CDR3 comprises 14 residues.

This clone was observed a handful of times. The same CDR3 can be traced to other DNA sequences in this sample. The chain uses TRBV25-1 and TRBJ2-7, with a weak D call TRBD1 (5 bases). The CDR3 runs to 14 residues. V was shortened by 0 bases and J by 2 bases, with 8 bases between the two germline ends. Germline V gene sequence: CDR1 MGHDK, CDR2 SYGVNS. In DNA form, the CDR3 reads TGTGCCAGCAGTGAATATCCAGGGCCCTACGAGCAGTACTTC. It encodes CASSEYPGPYEQYF.

The chain carries TRBV9 and TRBJ2-3, with TRBD2 as a possible D gene (6 bases). Trimming pared 2 bases from V and 1 base from J, leaving 8 bases between. Germline lookup yields CDR1 SGDLS and CDR2 YYNGEE. This CDR3 has 14 amino acids. The CDR3: CASSVSGRTDTQYF. Here the CDR3 DNA reads TGTGCCAGCAGCGTTAGCGGCCGCACAGATACGCAGTATTTT.

This chain joins TRBV9 and TRBJ1-1; D may be TRBD1 (6 bases). The V end was cut by 4 bases, the J end by 1 base, with 11 bases between. This CDR3 is built from 14 residues. The germline gives CDR1 SGDLS, CDR2 YYNGEE. The CDR3 loop reads CASSPGHWNTEAFF. The CDR3 DNA reads as TGTGCCAGCAGCCCGGGACACTGGAACACTGAAGCTTTCTTT.

This chain links TRBV6-6 with TRBJ1-1; 8 bases match TRBD1. Germline assignment: CDR1 MNHNY and CDR2 SVGAGI (reference sequence). The CDR3 has 14 amino acids. With 4 bases clipped from V and 1 base from J, the junction kept 2 bases outside the gene matches. CDR3 in amino acids: CASSSGGTNTEAFF. CDR3 nucleotides: TGTGCCAGCAGTTCAGGGGGCACGAACACTGAAGCTTTCTTT.

This clone was seen a handful of times. The chain is built from TRBV7-8 and TRBJ2-7; the D gene is possibly TRBD1 (6 bases). This CDR3 has 13 amino acids. Trimming stripped 2 bases from V and 4 bases from J, with 9 bases between. The germline CDR1 and CDR2 sequences are SGHVS and FQNEAQ. CDR3 in DNA: TGTGCCAGCAGCTTAAGACAGGAGTACGAGCAGTACGTC. It specifies CASSLRQEYEQYV.

V and J are TRBV5-1 and TRBJ2-7; D possibly corresponds to TRBD2 (5 bases). CDR1 and CDR2 (germline): SGHRS, YFSETQ. This CDR3 is built from 13 residues. Trimming left V 4 bases short and J 6 bases short, with 14 bases between. The CDR3 coding sequence is TGCGCCAGCAGCCCGTCTAGCAACGGCGAGCAGTACTTC. Amino acids: CASSPSSNGEQYF.

This chain connects TRBV29-1 to TRBJ1-2, with TRBD1 matching 9 bases. CDR3 length: 13 residues. V trimming: 1 base; J trimming: 7 bases; junction bases outside the gene matches: 4. In germline, CDR1 is SQVTM, CDR2 ANQGSEA. CDR3 coding DNA: TGCAGCGTTGAAGTACAGGGGGCGAGTGGCTACACCTTC. Its protein is CSVEVQGASGYTF. Filled out from reference TRBV29-1 and TRBJ1-2, the complete variable domain reads SAVISQKPSRDICQRGTSLTIQCQVDSQVTMMFWYRQQPGQSLTLIATANQGSEATYESGFVIDKFPISRPNLTFSTLTVSNMSPEDSSIYLCSVEVQGASGYTFGSGTRLTVV.

The chain carries TRBV2 and TRBJ1-5; the D gene is possibly TRBD1 (5 bases). The CDR3 sequence is 14 residues long. The V and J ends lost 4 bases and 5 bases respectively, with 12 bases between them. CDR1 is SNHLY, CDR2 FYNNEI, per germline. The DNA of the CDR3 is TGTGCCAGCAGTGTTGCAGGGACTTATCAGCCCCAGCATTTT. Translation gives CASSVAGTYQPQHF.